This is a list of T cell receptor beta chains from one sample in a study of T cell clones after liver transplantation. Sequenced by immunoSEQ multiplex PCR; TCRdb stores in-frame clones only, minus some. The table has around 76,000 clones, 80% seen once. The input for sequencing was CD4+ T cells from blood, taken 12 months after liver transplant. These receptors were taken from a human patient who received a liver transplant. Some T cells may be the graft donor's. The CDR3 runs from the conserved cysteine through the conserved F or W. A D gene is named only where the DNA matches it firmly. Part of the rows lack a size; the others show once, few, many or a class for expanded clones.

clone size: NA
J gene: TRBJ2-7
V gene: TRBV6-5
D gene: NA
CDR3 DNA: TGTGCCAGCAGTACTCACGGTGAGCAGTACTTC
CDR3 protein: CASSTHGEQYF

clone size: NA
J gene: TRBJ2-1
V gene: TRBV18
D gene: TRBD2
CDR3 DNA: TGTGCCAGCTCACCACTAGCGGGAGGGAAAGATGAGCAGTTCTTC
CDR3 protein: CASSPLAGGKDEQFF

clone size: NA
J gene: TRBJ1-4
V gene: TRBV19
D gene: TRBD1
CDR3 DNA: TGTGCCAGTAGAGGGGGCGCAGCAACTAATGAAAAACTGTTTTTT
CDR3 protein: CASRGGAATNEKLFF

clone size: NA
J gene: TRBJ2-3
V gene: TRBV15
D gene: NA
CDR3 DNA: TGTGCCACCAGCAGAGAAGGGAGGACCTCTAGCACAGATACGCAGTATTTT
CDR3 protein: CATSREGRTSSTDTQYF

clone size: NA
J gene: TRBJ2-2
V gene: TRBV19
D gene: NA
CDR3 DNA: TGTGCCAGTAGTATGGTGACATTGACCGGGGAGCTGTTTTTT
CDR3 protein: CASSMVTLTGELFF

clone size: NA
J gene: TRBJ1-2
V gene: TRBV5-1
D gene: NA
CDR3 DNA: TGCGCCAGCAGCTTGCGGGAGGCTAACTATGGCTACACCTTC
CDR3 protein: CASSLREANYGYTF

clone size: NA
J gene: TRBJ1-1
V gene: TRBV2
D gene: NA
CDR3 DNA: TGTGCCAGCAGTGATGTCCGGCAGGACACTGAAGCTTTCTTT
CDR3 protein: CASSDVRQDTEAFF

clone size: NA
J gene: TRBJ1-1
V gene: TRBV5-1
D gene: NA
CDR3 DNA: TGCGCCAGCAGATATCAGGGATTGAACACTGAAGCTTTCTTT
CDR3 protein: CASRYQGLNTEAFF

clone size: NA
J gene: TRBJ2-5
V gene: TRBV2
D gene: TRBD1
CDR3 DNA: TGTGCCAGCAGGGCGAACAGGGGGCGAGGGGAGACCCAGTACTTC
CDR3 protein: CASRANRGRGETQYF

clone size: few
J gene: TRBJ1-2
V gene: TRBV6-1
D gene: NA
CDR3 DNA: TGTGCCAGCAGTGACAAGGGAAAGCGGCTATCTGGCTACACCTTC
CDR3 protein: CASSDKGKRLSGYTF

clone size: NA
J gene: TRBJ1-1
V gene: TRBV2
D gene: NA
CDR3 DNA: TGTGCCAGCAACGAACAGAATTGGAACACTGAAGCTTTCTTT
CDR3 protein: CASNEQNWNTEAFF

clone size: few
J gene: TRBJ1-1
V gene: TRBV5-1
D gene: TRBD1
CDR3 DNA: TGCGCCAGCAGCTTATCGGGACAGCACATGAACACTGAAGCTTTCTTT
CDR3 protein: CASSLSGQHMNTEAFF

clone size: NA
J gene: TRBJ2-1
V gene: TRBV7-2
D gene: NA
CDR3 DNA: TGTGCCAGCAGCTTAGTCGCGAGCACCGACAATGAGCAGTTCTTC
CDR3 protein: CASSLVASTDNEQFF

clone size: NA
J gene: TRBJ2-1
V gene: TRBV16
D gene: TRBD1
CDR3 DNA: TGTGCCAGCAGCCAATTAGTAACGGACAGGCCCTACAATGAGCAGTTCTTC
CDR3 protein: CASSQLVTDRPYNEQFF

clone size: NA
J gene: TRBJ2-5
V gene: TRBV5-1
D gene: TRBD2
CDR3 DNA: TGCGCCAGCTCCCGGGGGGGGACCCAGGAGACCCAGTACTTC
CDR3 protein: CASSRGGTQETQYF

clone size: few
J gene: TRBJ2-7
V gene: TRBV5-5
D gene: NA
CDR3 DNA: TGTGCCAGCACCCTCGCTGGTTTCCCCACCTACGAGCAGTACTTC
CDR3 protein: CASTLAGFPTYEQYF

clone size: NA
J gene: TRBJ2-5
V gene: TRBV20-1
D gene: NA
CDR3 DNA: TGCAGGGCCGGAGCCGGAGAGACCCAGTACTTC
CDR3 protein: CRAGAGETQYF

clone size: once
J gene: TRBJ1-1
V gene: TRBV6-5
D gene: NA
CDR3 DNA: TGTGCCAGCAGTGAAAGGAGTACAATCAGAGCTTTCTTT
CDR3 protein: CASSERSTIRAFF

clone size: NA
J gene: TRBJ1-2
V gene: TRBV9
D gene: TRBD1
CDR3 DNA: TGTGCCAGCAGCGTGACAGGGTCCTATGGCTACACCTTC
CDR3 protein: CASSVTGSYGYTF

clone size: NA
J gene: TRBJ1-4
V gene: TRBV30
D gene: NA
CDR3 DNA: TGTGCCTGGACCGATGCAACTAATGAAAAACTGTTTTTT
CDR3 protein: CAWTDATNEKLFF

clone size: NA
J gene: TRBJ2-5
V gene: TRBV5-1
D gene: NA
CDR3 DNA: TGCGCCAGCAGCTTGGGCGGTGGGGAGACCCAGTACTTC
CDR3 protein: CASSLGGGETQYF

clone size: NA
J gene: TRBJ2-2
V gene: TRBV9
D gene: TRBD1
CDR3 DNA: TGTGCCAGCAGCGTAGGCCAACTGGACAGGATTGACACCGGGGAGCTGTTTTTT
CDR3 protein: CASSVGQLDRIDTGELFF

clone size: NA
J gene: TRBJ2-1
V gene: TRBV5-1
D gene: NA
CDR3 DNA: TGCGCCAGCAGCCTTTCAAGGGACTACAATGAGCAGTTCTTC
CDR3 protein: CASSLSRDYNEQFF

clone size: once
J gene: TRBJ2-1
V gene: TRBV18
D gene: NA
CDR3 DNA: TGTGCCAGCTCAGGGGCACAGGGAACCTACAATGAGCAGTTCTTC
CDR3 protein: CASSGAQGTYNEQFF

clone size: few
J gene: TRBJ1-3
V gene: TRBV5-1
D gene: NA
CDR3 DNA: TGCGCCAGCAGCTTGGCCGGGTATGGAAACACCATATATTTT
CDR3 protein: CASSLAGYGNTIYF

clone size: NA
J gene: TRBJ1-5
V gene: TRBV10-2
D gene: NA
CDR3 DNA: TGCGCCAGCAGTGAACGGCAGGGCCGCGACAATCAGCCCCAGCATTTT
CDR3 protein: CASSERQGRDNQPQHF